This record looks at one TCR beta chain sequence and its context. The authors' processing: From reference gene primer amplification, estimates of nucleated cell counts were derived. The data were produced by immunoSEQ multiplex PCR, yet TCRdb's version contains in-frame clones alone and is incomplete. V, J and clone size are those of that table, while D and trimming were read from the DNA. The sample comprises fewer than 130,000 clones, 70% to 80% of which are singletons, and more than 20% rests with the top ten. The CDR3 runs to 15 residues. Germline assignment: CDR1 SSHAT and CDR2 FNYEAQ (reference sequence). Trimming cost V 5 bases and J 3 bases; bases outside gene matches: 5. The sample comes from a study of blood T cell repertoires in COVID-19. Across the study: Whether acute or convalescent, the COVID-19 samples came from the United States, Italy and Spain. PBMCs, B-cell-depleted T cells, or T cells provided the cDNA or gDNA that made up the material.

This sequence was found in a man aged 65-85 years with active or convalescent COVID-19. The sample comprised peripheral blood. The genes are TRBV7-7 and TRBJ2-7; 12 nucleotides match TRBD2. This CDR3 is CASSEGLAGHYEQYF. CDR3 in DNA: TGTGCCAGCAGCGAAGGACTAGCGGGACACTACGAGCAGTACTTC.